The 5 T cell receptor beta chains listed next were all sequenced from one sample in a study of Graves' ophthalmopathy and Graves' hyperthyroidism. For repertoire sequencing, the TCR beta CDR3 regions were amplified from RNA transcripts. The first round was an RT-PCR with HTBI primers, and the second round was a multiplex PCR. MiXCR, applied by TCRdb to the multiplex PCR reads, yields one record per CDR3 protein. The sample lists roughly 1.1 million distinct CDR3 sequences, about two fifths seen once, with roughly 11% in the top ten. The sample was peripheral blood or thyroid tissue (not recorded which). Receptors originate from an adult man with Graves' hyperthyroidism.

Comment on this clonotype: It may be a read error: a sequence one base away is much more abundant. The rearrangement uses TRBV24-1 and TRBJ2-5; D perhaps matches TRBD1 (6 bases). V was trimmed by 5 bases and J by 1 base, leaving 7 bases between them. Germline V CDR1 and CDR2: KGHDR, SFDVKD. This CDR3 region has 13 residues. CDR3 protein: CATSGGPQETQYF. The CDR3 nucleotides are TGTGCCACCAGTGGGGGGCCCCAAGAGACCCAGTACTTC.

The V and J genes are TRBV12-3 or TRBV12-4 and TRBJ2-5; D gene uncertain. This CDR3 is 14 amino acids long. The V end was cut by 5 bases, the J end by 5 bases, with 15 bases between. The CDR3 region is CASSRQGKGETQYF. The DNA for the CDR3 is TGTGCCAGCAGTCGACAAGGCAAAGGGGAGACCCAGTACTTC.

This clonotype was observed a handful of times. It may be a read error: a sequence one base away is much more abundant. The chain employs TRBV2 and TRBJ1-2, with 11 bases aligning to TRBD1. This CDR3 is 15 amino acids long. Germline CDR1 reads SNHLY; CDR2 reads FYNNEI. In DNA, the CDR3 is TGTGCCAGCAGTGCACACGGACAGGGGGCGCTTGGCGACACCTTC. Protein: CASSAHGQGALGDTF.

This chain joins TRBV6-5 and TRBJ1-1; 7 positions match TRBD1. This CDR3 region has 15 residues. V lost 0 bases to trimming and J lost 7 bases; unmatched junction nucleotides: 8. Germline assignment: CDR1 MNHEY and CDR2 SVGAGI. The CDR3 DNA reads as TGTGCCAGCAGTTACTCTCTCGACAGGGCGGGTGAAGCTTTCTTT. It translates to CASSYSLDRAGEAFF.

This clonotype was found many times. The chain has TRBV20-1 and TRBJ1-5, with D unresolved. Per the germline V gene, CDR1 is DFQATT and CDR2 is SNEGSKA (reference sequence). The V end lost 6 bases, the J end lost 3 bases, and 12 bases lay between the germline ends. CDR3 length: 13 amino acids. Here the CDR3 DNA reads TGCAGTGCGGAGAATGGGGACAATCAGCCCCAGCATTTT. Its translation is CSAENGDNQPQHF.